Described below is a single T cell receptor beta chain sequence and its context. This clonotype was counted between two and nine times. Its antigen target is currently unknown. No per-base quality is available; no much larger clone lies one base away. The listed sequencing device is Illumina NovaSeq 6000. TCR cDNA was made using 5'RACE template switching, a step that added a universal primer site and unique molecular identifiers. cDNA synthesis was primed from both the TCR alpha and TCR beta constant segments. Library amplification involved two PCR steps, and the second step added sample barcodes and sequencing adapters. Sequencing of libraries was performed on Illumina HiSeq 2500 (2x100 bp) or NovaSeq (2x150 bp). Processing in the source paper ran as follows. MIGEC handled demultiplexing of reads and collapsing into UMI consensus sequences, while MiXCR performed V(D)J alignment. Vaccine-responding clonotypes were defined with edgeR using replicate PBMC samples, requiring FDR below 0.01 and a log2 fold change above 5 up to day 15. Bulk clonotypes were assigned CD4 or CD8 identity according to which sequenced CD4 or CD8 repertoire held them at higher abundance. TCRdb reanalyzed the raw reads on its own, using fastp at Q25 for trimming and MiXCR for clone calling, and kept in-frame beta chains. When rows share a CDR3 protein, they turn into one entry using the most common DNA and genes. The V and J calls and clone size are TCRdb's, not the authors'. Within this sample are 120,000 or so distinct CDR3 sequences, with around 15% of them counted one time only. The ten most abundant clones make up 40% to 45% of the sample.

The CDR3 measures 14 amino acids from cysteine to phenylalanine. The read is trimmed to its CDR3 DNA, 42 bases read in frame from base 1. V is clipped by 5 bases and J by 3 bases, and the sequence between their germline boundaries is 11 bases long. Taken from the germline V gene, the CDR1 and CDR2 loops are MGHDK and SYGVNS. This specimen's treatment or condition label, interpreted: live attenuated yellow fever vaccine strain. A standard Ficoll-Paque protocol was used to isolate PBMCs from peripheral blood. Dynabeads CD4 and CD8 positive selection kits were used to isolate the CD4 and CD8 T-cell fractions. TriZol was used to extract RNA from bulk PBMCs, CD4 and CD8 fractions, and dextramer-positive and dextramer-negative fractions. The data belong to a study of T cells after yellow fever vaccination (dated by TCRdb to the late 2010s). Describing the broader study: The SMART-Seq v4 Ultra Low Input RNA kit was used to prepare libraries from fractions with low cell numbers. The cohort comprised two healthy male donors, one aged 18 to 30 and one aged 30 to 40 years. Blood was collected at multiple timepoints before and after primary and secondary immunization, and bulk PBMC replicates and cell subsets were isolated. To follow T-cell clones before and after primary and booster YFV17D yellow fever vaccination, bulk TCR alpha and beta repertoires were sequenced over time.

The paper as a whole reports these results and caveats: Because only a couple of donors were included in the study, the extent to which the findings can be generalized is limited. After the booster, most of the clones that had expanded following primary vaccination were detected again (about 95% of CD4 and around 87% of CD8), which suggests that memory was broadly maintained. Computational filtering was needed because FACS-sorted repertoires could contain abundant contaminating clonotypes from the bulk population. A small share of clonotypes occurred in both CD4 and CD8 compartments, likely arising from convergent recombination. The secondary T-cell response was found to be weaker but faster than the primary response, with a peak reached on day 5 rather than on day 15.

The rearranged segments are TRBV25-1 and TRBJ1-5; tentative D gene TRBD1, with 6 bases matching. Source: CD8+ T cells sorted from PBMCs, taken 5 days after the yellow fever booster vaccination. This sequence was found in a man aged 18 to 29 who received the YFV17D yellow fever vaccine. The CDR3 loop reads CASSTAGVNQPQHF. The DNA reads TGTGCCAGCAGTACGGCAGGGGTCAATCAGCCCCAGCATTTT.